This is a list of T cell receptor beta chains from one sample in a study of cytomegalovirus exposure and HLA in healthy donors. Data came from immunoSEQ multiplex PCR; TCRdb stores just in-frame clones and leaves some out. The table lists more than 45,000 clones, around 94% of them singletons. Sequenced material: PBMCs. The source is a man aged 18 to 35 in good health and CMV-seronegative. The CDR3 runs from the conserved cysteine through the conserved F or W. D genes are given only for firm matches. The size entry is marked missing in some rows and otherwise reads once, few, many or a size class.

>TRBV6-4|-|13|-|TRBJ2-2
TGTGCCAGCAGTCCCCAGGGTACCGGGGAGCTGTTTTTT
CASSPQGTGELFF
>TRBV6-1|-|13|-|TRBJ1-2
TGTGCCAGCAGTTTTGACAGCAACTATGGCTACACCTTC
CASSFDSNYGYTF
>TRBV5-4|-|15|-|TRBJ1-4
TGTGCCAGCAGCTTTATTGCCGGGAGAGACGAAAAACTGTTTTTT
CASSFIAGRDEKLFF
>TRBV29-1|TRBD2|15|-|TRBJ2-1
TGCAGCGTTGACGGCGCGAGACTAGCGGGACGTGAGCAGTTCTTC
CSVDGARLAGREQFF
>TRBV30|-|14|-|TRBJ1-5
TGTGCCTGGAGTTTGGACTTTAGCAATCAGCCCCAGCATTTT
CAWSLDFSNQPQHF
>TRBV29-1|TRBD2|14|-|TRBJ2-1
TGCAGCGTTAACCTAAGCGGGAGGGTTAATGAGCAGTTCTTC
CSVNLSGRVNEQFF
>TRBV6-1|-|13|-|TRBJ1-1
TGTGCCAGCAGGGGGGGGGTAGCGCATGAAGCTTTCTTT
CASRGGVAHEAFF
>TRBV5-4|TRBD2|14|-|TRBJ2-1
TGTGCCAGCAGTCACGGTAAATTTAGCGGGAGAAAGTTCTTC
CASSHGKFSGRKFF
>TRBV5-4|-|12|-|TRBJ2-1
TGTGCCAGCAACTCTCTATCCAATGAGCAGTTCTTC
CASNSLSNEQFF
>TRBV30|-|14|-|TRBJ2-5
TGTGCCTGGTTCAGGGTGATACACCAAGAGACCCAGTACTTC
CAWFRVIHQETQYF
>TRBV28|-|14|-|TRBJ1-2
TGTGCCAGCAGTTTTCCCGCATCCCTGGCTGGCTACACCTTC
CASSFPASLAGYTF
>TRBV29-1|-|12|-|TRBJ1-1
TGCAGCGTTGGACGGGGGAACACTGAAGCTTTCTTT
CSVGRGNTEAFF
>TRBV29-1|-|15|-|TRBJ2-1
TGCAGCGTTGAAGGGTTAGCGGAGTCCTACAATGAGCAGTTCTTC
CSVEGLAESYNEQFF
>TRBV28|TRBD1|15|-|TRBJ1-1
TGTGCCAGCAGTTTATTGACCCGGGACAGCTCTGAAGCTTTCTTT
CASSLLTRDSSEAFF
>TRBV9|-|15|once|TRBJ2-5
TGTGCCAGCAGCGTAGATGCGGAGGTCCTCGGGACCCAGTACTTC
CASSVDAEVLGTQYF
>TRBV28|-|16|-|TRBJ1-2
TGTGCCAGCAGTTCCCCGGGTCTCCGGGAGAACTATGGCTACACCTTC
CASSSPGLRENYGYTF
>TRBV7-9|-|14|-|TRBJ2-1
TGTGCCAGCAGCTTAGGCCCGGGTAGGCATGAGCAGTTCTTC
CASSLGPGRHEQFF
>TRBV29-1|-|13|-|TRBJ1-1
TGCAGCGACGGGGGAACTGAGAACACTGAAGCTTTCTTT
CSDGGTENTEAFF
>TRBV29-1|TRBD2|16|-|TRBJ2-7
TGCAGCGTTGCTAGCGGGCCCGCTTGGGGGTCCTACGGGCAGTACTTC
CSVASGPAWGSYGQYF
>TRBV29-1|TRBD1|13|-|TRBJ1-2
TGCAGCGTAGCGGACAGGGATATTCTCGGCTACACCTTC
CSVADRDILGYTF
>TRBV6-1|-|10|-|TRBJ2-1
TGTGCCAGCAGTCTAGCTGAGCAGTTCTTC
CASSLAEQFF
>TRBV7-8|-|12|-|TRBJ1-5
TGTGCCAGCAGCTTAGATCTCCAGCCCCAGCATTTT
CASSLDLQPQHF
>TRBV29-1|TRBD1|15|-|TRBJ1-5
TGCAGCGTCCGAACGACAGGGGGAGGCAATCAGCCCCAGCATTTT
CSVRTTGGGNQPQHF
>TRBV7-2|TRBD2|15|-|TRBJ2-7
TGTGCCAGCAGCTTAGGGGTAGCGGGAGGGCTCGAGCAGTACTTC
CASSLGVAGGLEQYF
>TRBV19|TRBD2|14|-|TRBJ2-7
TGTGCCAGTAGTAGGACTAGCGGATCCTACGAGCAGTACTTC
CASSRTSGSYEQYF
>TRBV6-1|TRBD2|14|-|TRBJ2-1
TGTGCCAGCAGTGGCAGCGGGGCATACAATGAGCAGTTCTTC
CASSGSGAYNEQFF
>TRBV13|-|15|-|TRBJ2-6
TGTGCCAGCAGCCATCCAATCTCTGGGGCCAACGTCCTGACTTTC
CASSHPISGANVLTF
>TRBV2|TRBD1|18|-|TRBJ2-4
TGTGCCAGCAGTGGGGTTCTGCAACAGGGGGTTCCCAAAAACATTCAGTACTTC
CASSGVLQQGVPKNIQYF
>TRBV10-3|-|15|-|TRBJ1-4
TGTGCCATCAGTGAGTCCAGGGTTAAGGGTGAAAAACTGTTTTTT
CAISESRVKGEKLFF